Shown below are 2 T cell receptor beta chains from a single sample sequenced in a study of blood T cell repertoires in COVID-19. Profiled with immunoSEQ multiplex PCR; TCRdb holds only in-frame clones, not every one. The data show roughly 260,000 clones, with around 90% seen just once and about 6% held by the top ten. Specimen: PBMCs or T cells enriched from blood (not recorded which). The source is a woman in her twenties or thirties with acute COVID-19.

This chain connects TRBV11-2 to TRBJ1-2, with D perhaps matching TRBD1 (6 bases). The CDR3 sequence is 12 residues long. Germline V gene lookup returns CDR1 SGHAT and CDR2 FQNNGV. V was cut by 6 bases and J by 8 bases, with 13 bases left in between. CDR3 region: CASRAGAEGYTF. The DNA of the CDR3 is TGTGCCAGCAGGGCAGGGGCGGAGGGCTACACCTTC.

This sequence joins TRBV10-3 and TRBJ1-6; TRBD1 is a possible D gene (5 bases). Trimming took off 5 bases at V and 14 bases at J, with 22 bases between the two ends. CDR3 length: 15 residues. Germline-derived CDR1 and CDR2 are ENHRY and SYGVKD. The CDR3, as DNA: TGTGCCATCAGTCGCGGGACGGTCCTTCGGGGAGCCCTCCACTTT. Protein: CAISRGTVLRGALHF.